This is a list of T cell receptor beta chains from one sample in a study of T cells in Graves' hyperthyroidism and ophthalmopathy. MiXCR, run by TCRdb on the multiplex PCR reads, gives a single entry per CDR3 protein. The data show fewer than 600,000 distinct CDR3 sequences, 12% to 15% seen once. Sample: blood. These receptors originate from a woman aged 35 to 49 with Graves' hyperthyroidism. Each CDR3 is given with its conserved first and last residue. The D gene is left open where the match is weak. Size values are once, few and many counts, or a class for expanded clones, and some rows have none.

clone_size: many; j_call: TRBJ1-1; v_call: TRBV6-1; d_call: NA; cdr3_aa: CASRQNTEAFF; cdr3_nt: TGTGCCAGCAGGCAGAACACTGAAGCTTTCTTT
clone_size: few; j_call: TRBJ1-5; v_call: TRBV29-1; d_call: TRBD1; cdr3_aa: CSVRQGNQLQHF; cdr3_nt: TGCAGCGTTAGACAGGGCAATCAGCTCCAGCATTTT
clone_size: NA; j_call: TRBJ2-1; v_call: TRBV20-1; d_call: TRBD1; cdr3_aa: CSQMTGLGEQFF; cdr3_nt: TGCAGTCAAATGACAGGGTTAGGTGAGCAGTTCTTC
clone_size: few; j_call: TRBJ1-2; v_call: TRBV12-3/TRBV12-4; d_call: NA; cdr3_aa: CASSLEGTTGYTF; cdr3_nt: TGTGCCAGCAGCTTGGAGGGGACAACTGGCTACACCTTC
clone_size: many; j_call: TRBJ2-5; v_call: TRBV6-1; d_call: NA; cdr3_aa: CASRPGLSEKETQYF; cdr3_nt: TGTGCCAGCAGGCCCGGACTATCCGAGAAAGAGACCCAGTACTTC
clone_size: few; j_call: TRBJ2-1; v_call: TRBV25-1; d_call: NA; cdr3_aa: CASRSAYEQFF; cdr3_nt: TGTGCCAGCCGATCGGCGTATGAGCAGTTCTTC
clone_size: many; j_call: TRBJ2-3; v_call: TRBV10-2; d_call: NA; cdr3_aa: CASSEGELVPTDTQYF; cdr3_nt: TGCGCCAGCAGTGAAGGGGAGCTGGTCCCCACAGATACGCAGTATTTT
clone_size: many; j_call: TRBJ2-2; v_call: TRBV28; d_call: NA; cdr3_aa: CASRTNKNTGELFF; cdr3_nt: TGTGCCAGCAGAACAAACAAGAACACCGGGGAGCTGTTTTTT
clone_size: NA; j_call: TRBJ2-6; v_call: TRBV18; d_call: NA; cdr3_aa: CASSQLSGANVLTF; cdr3_nt: TGTGCCAGCTCACAACTCTCTGGGGCCAACGTCCTGACTTTC
clone_size: NA; j_call: TRBJ2-5; v_call: TRBV5-6; d_call: NA; cdr3_aa: CASSNGYVGATQYF; cdr3_nt: TGTGCCAGCAGCAATGGGTACGTGGGGGCGACCCAGTACTTC
clone_size: many; j_call: TRBJ2-1; v_call: TRBV28; d_call: NA; cdr3_aa: CASSPTLGHNEQFF; cdr3_nt: TGTGCCAGCAGTCCTACCCTTGGCCACAATGAGCAGTTCTTC
clone_size: NA; j_call: TRBJ2-7; v_call: TRBV6-1; d_call: TRBD1; cdr3_aa: CASSEWSQGDYEQYF; cdr3_nt: TGTGCCAGCAGTGAATGGTCACAGGGGGACTACGAGCAGTACTTC
clone_size: many; j_call: TRBJ1-1; v_call: TRBV28; d_call: TRBD1; cdr3_aa: CASSLRGQGREAFF; cdr3_nt: TGTGCCAGCAGTTTAAGGGGACAGGGCCGTGAAGCTTTCTTT
clone_size: many; j_call: TRBJ2-7; v_call: TRBV29-1; d_call: NA; cdr3_aa: CSVRRTPYEQYF; cdr3_nt: TGCAGCGTCCGAAGGACCCCCTACGAGCAGTACTTC
clone_size: few; j_call: TRBJ1-5; v_call: TRBV20-1; d_call: NA; cdr3_aa: CSAWTAGNQPQHF; cdr3_nt: TGCAGTGCCTGGACAGCTGGAAATCAGCCCCAGCATTTT
clone_size: NA; j_call: TRBJ1-2; v_call: TRBV10-2; d_call: NA; cdr3_aa: CAIPPQTYGYTF; cdr3_nt: TGCGCCATCCCCCCACAGACTTATGGCTACACCTTC
clone_size: many; j_call: TRBJ1-1; v_call: TRBV18; d_call: NA; cdr3_aa: CASSPQTADTEAFF; cdr3_nt: TGTGCCAGCTCACCTCAAACAGCGGACACTGAAGCTTTCTTT
clone_size: NA; j_call: TRBJ2-7; v_call: TRBV11-3; d_call: NA; cdr3_aa: CASTYGRGGGSYEQYF; cdr3_nt: TGTGCCAGCACTTATGGAAGGGGGGGAGGCTCCTACGAGCAGTACTTC
clone_size: many; j_call: TRBJ2-7; v_call: TRBV2; d_call: NA; cdr3_aa: CASYTGLRSEQYF; cdr3_nt: TGTGCCAGCTACACAGGGCTCAGGAGCGAGCAGTACTTC
clone_size: NA; j_call: TRBJ1-2; v_call: TRBV20-1; d_call: NA; cdr3_aa: CSAGNRDKGIYGYTF; cdr3_nt: TGCAGTGCTGGAAACCGGGACAAGGGAATTTATGGCTACACCTTC
clone_size: NA; j_call: TRBJ2-1; v_call: TRBV28; d_call: NA; cdr3_aa: CASSSPREQFF; cdr3_nt: TGTGCCAGCAGTTCCCCCCGGGAGCAGTTCTTC
clone_size: many; j_call: TRBJ2-1; v_call: TRBV27; d_call: TRBD2; cdr3_aa: CASSPRGGWEQFF; cdr3_nt: TGTGCCAGCAGTCCACGGGGGGGTTGGGAGCAGTTCTTC